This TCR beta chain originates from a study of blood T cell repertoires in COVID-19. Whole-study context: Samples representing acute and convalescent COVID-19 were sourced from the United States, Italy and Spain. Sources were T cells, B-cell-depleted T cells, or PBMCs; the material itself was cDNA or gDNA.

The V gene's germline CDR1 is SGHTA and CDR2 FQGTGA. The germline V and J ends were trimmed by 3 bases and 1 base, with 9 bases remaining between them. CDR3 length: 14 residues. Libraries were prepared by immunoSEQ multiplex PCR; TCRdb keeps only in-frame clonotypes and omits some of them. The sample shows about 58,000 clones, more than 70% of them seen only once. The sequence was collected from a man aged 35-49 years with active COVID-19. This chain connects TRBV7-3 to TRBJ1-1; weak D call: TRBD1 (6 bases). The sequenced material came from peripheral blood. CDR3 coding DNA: TGTGCCAGCAGCTTTGGGGGCCCGAACACTGAAGCTTTCTTT. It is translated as CASSFGGPNTEAFF.